A single sample is the source of the 29 T cell receptor beta chains below, sequenced in a study of molecular identifiers for immune sequencing clone quantification. One entry per CDR3 protein, called by TCRdb with MiXCR from the PCR reads. Of some 580,000 distinct CDR3 sequences in the sample, approximately 24% were seen once. The sequenced sample was naive CD8+ T cells from blood, with Jurkat cell RNA spiked in. The subset is: FACS-sorted CD8+CD4-CCR7+CD45RA+ naive T cells. The source of these receptors is a human donor in good health. Some libraries in this study had Jurkat cell RNA spiked in.

This clonotype was seen only a few times. This chain uses TRBV10-3 with TRBJ2-7, with 9 nucleotides matching TRBD1. Germline V gene sequence: CDR1 ENHRY, CDR2 SYGVKD. The CDR3 has 15 amino acids. Unmatched junction bases numbered 8, after V lost 2 bases and J lost 6 bases. The CDR3 DNA reads TGTGCCATCAGTGAGGAAGGGACAGGGATGGGCGAGCAGTACTTC. This sequence encodes CAISEEGTGMGEQYF.

For this clonotype: This may be a read error: a much more frequent sequence differs by one nucleotide. J is TRBJ2-2 and V is TRBV19, with D perhaps TRBD1 or TRBD2 (5 bases each). Germline CDR1 and CDR2: LNHDA and SQIVND (reference sequence). The CDR3 totals 12 residues. CDR3: CASTIVTGALFF. As DNA, the CDR3 is TGTGCCAGTACCATTGTAACCGGGGCGCTGTTTTTT.

This clonotype was recorded a few times. This chain joins TRBV30 and TRBJ1-1, with TRBD1 matching over 7 bases. CDR3 length: 13 amino acids. Germline V lookup: CDR1 GTSNPN, CDR2 SVGIG (reference sequence). Losses at the gene ends were 3 bases for V and 4 bases for J; bases not matched to a gene: 5. CDR3 amino acids: CAWREGAATEAFF. The CDR3 nucleotides are TGTGCCTGGAGGGAGGGGGCGGCCACTGAAGCTTTCTTT.

This clonotype showed up just a few times. The chain joins TRBV6-1 to TRBJ2-3, with D unresolved. V was pared by 2 bases and J by 2 bases, with 11 bases between. This CDR3 spans 15 amino acids. CDR1 and CDR2 (germline): MNHNS, SASEGT. This CDR3 reads CASSEPLPYTDTQYF. In nucleotides, the CDR3 is TGTGCCAGCAGTGAACCCCTACCCTACACAGATACGCAGTATTTT.

Points on this clonotype: A much larger clone differs by one base, so this may be a read error. The chain uses TRBV20-1 and TRBJ1-1; D uncertain. This CDR3 is 10 amino acids long. Germline CDR1 is DFQATT and CDR2 is SNEGSKA (reference sequence). The CDR3 coding sequence is TGCAGTGCGCCTACAGTTGAAGCTTCCTTT. It yields the protein CSAPTVEASF.

This clonotype was observed once. The V gene is TRBV9, the J gene TRBJ2-1; 12 bases match TRBD2. CDR3 size: 18 residues. V lost 0 bases, J lost 10 bases, and 14 bases stayed unmatched. Germline CDR1 and CDR2: SGDLS and YYNGEE. The CDR3 region is CASSVVPLLAGGPGEQFF. Written as DNA, the CDR3 is TGTGCCAGCAGCGTAGTACCCCTCCTAGCGGGGGGGCCTGGAGAGCAGTTCTTC.

The chain has TRBV5-1 and TRBJ1-6; D is undetermined. This CDR3 has 17 amino acids. Trimming stripped 2 bases from V and 2 bases from J, with 14 bases between. Germline V gene data show CDR1 as SGHRS and CDR2 as YFSETQ. The CDR3 loop reads CASSFLGASPYNSPLHF. CDR3 DNA sequence: TGCGCCAGCAGCTTCCTTGGAGCAAGCCCCTATAATTCACCCCTCCACTTT.

This chain connects TRBV30 to TRBJ1-1; 9 positions match TRBD1. Per germline, CDR1 GTSNPN and CDR2 SVGIG (reference sequence). Losses at the gene ends were 0 bases for V and 8 bases for J; bases not matched to a gene: 4. The CDR3 runs to 13 residues. Here the CDR3 reads CAWSVHRGLEAFF. CDR3 bases: TGTGCCTGGAGTGTACACAGGGGGCTCGAAGCTTTCTTT.

This clonotype was observed many times. The J gene is TRBJ2-7, the V gene TRBV7-2; D possibly matches TRBD1 or TRBD2 (5 bases each). CDR1 is SGHTA and CDR2 is FQGNSA in the germline V gene. CDR3 length: 12 residues. V was pared by 3 bases and J by 7 bases, with 10 bases between. Written as DNA, the CDR3 is TGTGCCAGCAGCTTGGGGGAATGGGAGCAGTACTTC. Protein: CASSLGEWEQYF.

A note on this clonotype: Just one base apart from a much larger clone, this may be a read error. The rearrangement uses TRBV29-1 and TRBJ2-1; a possible D gene is TRBD2 (5 bases). Per the germline V gene, CDR1 is SQVTM and CDR2 is ANQGSEA. The CDR3 extends over 10 amino acids. CDR3 amino acids: CSFPGNAQFF. The CDR3 region has the DNA TGCAGCTTTCCGGGGAATGCGCAGTTCTTC.

The chain links TRBV14 to TRBJ2-3; no reliable D call. Germline V CDR1 and CDR2: SGHDN, FVKESK. The ends were cut back, 0 bases at V and 2 bases at J, with 12 bases in the middle. This CDR3 has 16 amino acids. The CDR3 region has the DNA TGTGCCAGCAGCCAAGAGACTGTTCCACTCACAGATACGCAGTATTTT. Protein product: CASSQETVPLTDTQYF.

This clonotype was observed a few times. Germline is not matched at one junction end, which may reflect a read error. This chain joins TRBV5-3 and TRBJ2-3; D possibly corresponds to TRBD2 (5 bases). TRBV5-3 is recorded as an ORF, its role being uncertain. The CDR3 is 11 amino acids. The CDR3 sequence is CASSLVGEGFF. CDR3 bases: TGTGCCAGCAGCTTGGTCGGGGAAGGGTTTTTT.

About this clonotype itself: A single base separates this from a much larger clone, so it may be a read error. CDR3 sequence: CACASGSYEQYF. The CDR3 DNA reads TGCGCCTGCGCTAGCGGGAGCTACGAGCAGTACTTC. This chain joins TRBV5-1 and TRBJ2-7, with 10 bases aligning to TRBD2. V lost 10 bases, J lost 3 bases, and 4 bases stayed unmatched. The CDR3 is 12 amino acids. From germline, CDR1 is SGHRS and CDR2 YFSETQ.

The sample holds many counts of this clonotype. The V gene is TRBV5-6, the J gene TRBJ2-7; possible D gene TRBD2, 6 bases. Trimming shortened V by 1 base and J by 6 bases, and 14 bases separated the two germline ends. Germline V CDR1 and CDR2: SGHDT, YYEEEE. There are 14 residues in the CDR3. The DNA of the CDR3 is TGTGCCAGCAGCTTGTGGTCTAGCGTCCTCGAGCAGTACTTC. It yields the protein CASSLWSSVLEQYF.

This clonotype was seen a handful of times. J is TRBJ1-6 and V is TRBV19; perhaps TRBD1 as D (6 bases). The ends were cut back, 7 bases at V and 7 bases at J, with 17 bases in the middle. The CDR3 is 15 amino acids. Germline V gene lookup returns CDR1 LNHDA and CDR2 SQIVND (reference sequence). CDR3 in amino acids: CASKTGTRTNSPLHF. The CDR3 DNA sequence: TGTGCCAGTAAAACCGGGACAAGGACAAATTCACCCCTCCACTTT.

The table lists this clonotype with many counts. The rearrangement uses TRBV27 and TRBJ2-7; 9 nucleotides align to TRBD1. This CDR3 comprises 13 residues. The V gene end was trimmed by 5 bases and the J gene end by 5 bases; junction bases not matched to a gene: 4. Germline V gene data show CDR1 as MNHEY and CDR2 as SMNVEV (reference sequence). The CDR3 bases are TGTGCCAGCAGTGGGACAGGGAGCCACGAGCAGTACTTC. Translated: CASSGTGSHEQYF.

As to this clonotype: A much larger clone is a single base away; this may be a read error. The CDR3 does not close with the conserved phenylalanine or tryptophan, likely indicating a read error. This chain connects TRBV7-9 to TRBJ2-7; 7 positions agree with TRBD1. Germline-derived CDR1 and CDR2 are SEHNR and FQNEAQ (reference sequence). The CDR3 spans 14 residues. Trimming took 5 bases from V and 0 from J; bases not matched to a gene: 4. The CDR3 sequence is CASSRRDSSYEQYC. Here the CDR3 DNA reads TGTGCCAGCAGCCGCCGGGACAGCTCCTACGAGCAGTACTGC.

This chain joins TRBV4-1 and TRBJ2-7; 7 nucleotides match TRBD1. The CDR3 has 15 amino acids. The germline V gene has CDR1 MGHRA and CDR2 YSYEKL. V lost 1 base to trimming and J lost 2 bases; unmatched junction nucleotides: 5. The CDR3 reads CASSQVTGVAYEQYF. CDR3 nucleotides: TGCGCCAGCAGCCAAGTAACAGGGGTGGCCTACGAGCAGTACTTC.

About this clonotype itself: Because the CDR3's place on the DNA is in doubt, the DNA is left out and the CDR3 is given as listed by TCRdb. V is TRBV2 and J is TRBJ1-1. Germline lookup yields CDR1 SNHLY and CDR2 FYNNEI. The CDR3 is 13 amino acids long, termini counted. CDR3 residues: CASSTSGYTEAFF.

CDR3 coding DNA: TGTGCCAGTAGTATAGGCCCGGGACGGGACTTTTCCCAGCCCCAGCATTTT. It is translated as CASSIGPGRDFSQPQHF. The V call is TRBV19, the J call TRBJ1-5; the D gene is possibly TRBD1 (5 bases). The CDR3 extends over 17 amino acids. The germline V gene encodes CDR1 LNHDA and CDR2 SQIVND (reference sequence). V was shortened by 1 base and J by 7 bases, with 20 bases between the two germline ends.

The chain carries TRBV19 and TRBJ2-2; no firm D call. Germline values: CDR1 LNHDA, CDR2 SQIVND (reference sequence). The CDR3 contains 14 residues. Trimming took 4 bases from V and 0 from J, leaving 6 bases between them. The CDR3: CASSRVANTGELFF. The DNA of the CDR3 is TGTGCCAGTAGTAGAGTAGCGAACACCGGGGAGCTGTTTTTT.

The chain employs TRBV28 and TRBJ1-6; 9 nucleotides match TRBD1. Germline-derived CDR1 and CDR2 are MDHEN and SYDVKM. J lost 8 bases, V lost 6 bases, and 8 bases had no gene match. This CDR3 contains 15 residues. The CDR3 loop is CASSSDRGLDSPLHF. In nucleotides, the CDR3 is TGTGCCAGCAGCTCGGACAGGGGTTTGGATTCACCCCTCCACTTT.

Of note for this clonotype: A much larger clone lies one base from this, so it may be a read error. V usage is TRBV12-3 or TRBV12-4 and J usage is TRBJ2-5; a weak D match, TRBD2 (5 bases). V lost 5 bases to trimming and J lost 5 bases, with 15 bases between them. The CDR3 consists of 14 residues. The DNA for the CDR3 is TGTGCCAGCAGTAAGGACTGTGGTCGGGAGACCCAGTACTTC. This codes for CASSKDCGRETQYF.

Ten or more counts support this clonotype. This rearrangement joins TRBV14 to TRBJ2-3; D gene ambiguous. V was pared by 3 bases and J by 4 bases, with 8 bases between. The CDR3 contains 13 residues. Germline CDR1 and CDR2: SGHDN and FVKESK. The CDR3 protein is CASSQITSDTQYF. The CDR3 DNA follows: TGTGCCAGCAGCCAGATAACGTCAGATACGCAGTATTTT.

The chain couples TRBV6-2 or TRBV6-3 to TRBJ2-3; tentatively, D is TRBD1 (6 bases). Trimming cost V 1 base and J 6 bases, with 14 bases left between them. Germline CDR1 is MNHEY and CDR2 is SVGEGT. This CDR3 contains 15 residues. The CDR3 coding sequence is TGTGCCAGCAGTTACTGGGACACCGATGTGGATACGCAGTATTTT. Protein: CASSYWDTDVDTQYF.

This clonotype was seen ten or more times. The V call is TRBV4-1, the J call TRBJ2-3; no reliable D call. V dropped 4 bases and J dropped 4 bases, with 15 bases sitting between them. This CDR3 region has 15 residues. Germline V gives CDR1 MGHRA, CDR2 YSYEKL. The CDR3 loop reads CASSPAHSNPDTQYF. The CDR3 DNA reads TGCGCCAGCAGCCCGGCACATAGTAACCCAGATACGCAGTATTTT.

The V and J genes are TRBV14 and TRBJ2-7; perhaps TRBD1 as D (6 bases). The CDR3 consists of 15 residues. From germline, CDR1 is SGHDN and CDR2 FVKESK. V lost 5 bases to trimming and J lost 3 bases, with 17 bases between them. The CDR3 sequence is CASSEVPDSYYEQYF. CDR3 bases: TGTGCCAGCAGCGAAGTTCCGGACAGTTACTACGAGCAGTACTTC.

Comments on this clonotype: A much larger clone lies a single base off, so this may be a read error. This rearrangement joins TRBV4-3 to TRBJ2-5, with a tentative D call TRBD1 (5 bases). The CDR3 runs to 13 residues. Looked up from germline, CDR1 is LGHNA and CDR2 is YSLEER. Trimming took 0 bases from V and 9 from J, leaving 11 bases between them. The CDR3 sequence is CASSQDATASQYF. The CDR3 coding sequence is TGCGCCAGCAGCCAAGATGCGACAGCCTCCCAGTACTTC.

At least ten counts were recorded for this clonotype. The rearrangement links TRBV12-3 or TRBV12-4 to TRBJ2-3; D remains unclear. The CDR3 totals 14 residues. V dropped 2 bases and J dropped 2 bases, with 8 bases sitting between them. The CDR3 spells CASSLIAFTDTQYF. CDR3 in DNA: TGTGCCAGCAGTTTAATTGCGTTCACAGATACGCAGTATTTT.